This T cell receptor (beta chain) was recorded in a study of cytomegalovirus exposure and HLA in healthy donors. The CDR3 is 14 residues long. Between the trimmed V and J ends, which lost 1 base and 3 bases, there was a span of 10 bases. In germline, CDR1 is SGHTA, CDR2 FQGNSA. PCR amplification relied on 60 Vbeta primers (plus 13 Jbeta primers). The table came from immunoSEQ multiplex PCR; TCRdb's copy has only in-frame clones and leaves some out. The sample has roughly 90,000 clones, approximately 90% seen once. This chain connects TRBV7-2 to TRBJ2-7; D is uncertain. The TCR sequence derives from a man between 18 and 35 years old in good health and CMV-seronegative. Sequenced material: PBMCs. CDR3 DNA: TGTGCCAGCAGCTTAGGGGCTCAAGTCTACGAGCAGTACTTC. It specifies CASSLGAQVYEQYF.